The entry that follows covers one T cell receptor beta chain sequence. Its matching antigen is unknown. The germline V gene encodes CDR1 PRHDT and CDR2 FYEKMQ (reference sequence). The ends were cut back, 0 bases at V and 2 bases at J, with 13 bases in the middle. The CDR3 has 16 amino acids. Ophthalmopathy donors were characterized by moderate-to-severe activity, CAS of at least 3, NOSPECS of at least 4, and duration under 3 months. Other autoimmune diseases, uncontrolled infections, pregnancy or lactation excluded patients from enrollment. Diagnosis relied on clinical symptoms, serum thyroxine, TRAb, thyroid ultrasound and orbital computed tomography. The data are from a study of Graves' ophthalmopathy and Graves' hyperthyroidism. RNA transcripts yielded amplified TCR beta CDR3 regions. After a first-round RT-PCR with HTBI primers, a second-round multiplex PCR was run. In TCRdb, the multiplex PCR reads were re-called with MiXCR into one record per CDR3 protein. Among about 210,000 distinct CDR3 sequences listed, around 30% were seen once.

Whole-study findings and limits: The model forecast ophthalmopathy progression, reaching roughly 71% sensitivity and roughly 72% specificity.

V and J are TRBV13 and TRBJ1-2; D ambiguous. Material for sequencing was peripheral blood. The sequence came from a man aged 50 to 60 with Graves' ophthalmopathy. In DNA form, the CDR3 reads TGTGCCAGCAGCTTAGGACAGACGGATTGGAACTATGGCTACACCTTC. Residues: CASSLGQTDWNYGYTF.